Below, 30 T cell receptor beta chains from the same sample are listed, as sequenced in a study of blood T cell repertoires in COVID-19 (dated by TCRdb to the early 2020s). Library generation was performed with the immunoSEQ multiplex PCR assay. What TCRdb holds here is the immuneACCESS table cut down to in-frame rearrangements. Part of the clones is not present; checked against another copy, under half of the missing clones reflect an unresolved V gene, and the others are unexplained. In all, the sample holds about 400,000 clones, and over 75% of those were seen once. The ten largest account for around 1.9% of the sample. The sequenced sample was PBMCs or T cells enriched from blood (not recorded which). These receptors all stem from a woman in her 40s with acute COVID-19.

This clone has at least ten counts. The V call is TRBV5-6, the J call TRBJ1-5, with D possibly being TRBD1 (5 bases). This CDR3 has 16 residues. Germline-derived CDR1 and CDR2 are SGHDT and YYEEEE. Trimming shortened V by 4 bases and J by 2 bases, and 16 bases separated the two germline ends. The CDR3 spells CASSRYQARGNQPQHF. The DNA for the CDR3 is TGTGCCAGCAGCCGGTACCAGGCCAGGGGCAATCAGCCCCAGCATTTT.

This clone was seen more than once but under ten times. The chain has TRBV5-4 and TRBJ2-7, with 10 bases matching TRBD1. Germline CDR1 and CDR2: SGHNT and YYREEE (reference sequence). Losses at the gene ends were 4 bases for V and 5 bases for J; bases not matched to a gene: 6. The CDR3 is 14 residues long. CDR3: CASSPSGTGDEQYF. The CDR3 DNA is TGTGCCAGCAGCCCGTCGGGGACAGGGGACGAGCAGTACTTC.

The chain employs TRBV5-4 and TRBJ1-4; D possibly corresponds to TRBD1 (6 bases). Trimming took 7 bases from V and 3 from J, leaving 10 bases between them. There are 13 residues in the CDR3. CDR1 SGHNT and CDR2 YYREEE come from the germline V gene (reference sequence). The CDR3 DNA reads as TGTGCCAGCGGGGGGGCAGCTAATGAAAAACTGTTTTTT. Translating gives CASGGAANEKLFF.

The chain has TRBV6-6 and TRBJ2-5; tentative D call: TRBD2 (5 bases). V lost 2 bases and J lost 2, with 9 bases in between. The CDR3 runs to 14 residues. The germline gives CDR1 MNHNY, CDR2 SVGAGI (reference sequence). CDR3 residues: CASSYRDTQETQYF. The CDR3 DNA reads as TGTGCCAGCAGTTACCGGGATACTCAAGAGACCCAGTACTTC.

The chain recombines TRBV6-1 with TRBJ1-1; D not certain. Germline values: CDR1 MNHNS, CDR2 SASEGT. CDR3 length equals 14 residues. Trimming shortened V by 2 bases and J by 0 bases, and 7 bases separated the two germline ends. The CDR3 sequence: CASSELGMNTEAFF. The CDR3 nucleotides read TGTGCCAGCAGTGAATTGGGCATGAACACTGAAGCTTTCTTT.

The chain links TRBV7-8 to TRBJ2-3; no clear D gene. Germline V gene lookup returns CDR1 SGHVS and CDR2 FQNEAQ. The CDR3 runs to 15 residues. Trimming removed 1 base from V and 0 bases from J, with 8 bases in between. CDR3 amino acids: CASSLGQVSTDTQYF. CDR3 coding DNA: TGTGCCAGCAGCTTAGGGCAGGTTAGCACAGATACGCAGTATTTT.

The chain links TRBV15 to TRBJ1-2; 8 nucleotides match TRBD1. The CDR3 length is 15 residues. Germline CDR1 and CDR2: LNHNV and YYDKDF (reference sequence). Trimming at V came to 3 bases and at J to 4 bases, leaving 7 bases not matched to a gene. CDR3 nucleotide sequence: TGTGCCACCAGCAGTGAAGGACAGGGCTCCTATGGCTACACCTTC. It is translated as CATSSEGQGSYGYTF. Together with reference TRBV15 and TRBJ1-2, the CDR3 gives the full variable domain: DAMVIQNPRYQVTQFGKPVTLSCSQTLNHNVMYWYQQKSSQAPKLLFHYYDKDFNNEADTPDNFQSRRPNTSFCFLDIRSPGLGDTAMYLCATSSEGQGSYGYTFGSGTRLTVV.

The chain joins TRBV15 to TRBJ2-1; 9 bases line up with TRBD2. From germline, CDR1 is LNHNV and CDR2 YYDKDF (reference sequence). CDR3 size: 16 residues. J gave up 3 bases and V 6 bases, and 9 bases lay outside the gene matches. In DNA, the CDR3 is TGTGCCACCAGGAGATATAGCGGGGGACTCTACAATGAGCAGTTCTTC. Translating it yields CATRRYSGGLYNEQFF. The complete variable domain, with remaining parts taken from reference TRBV15 and TRBJ2-1, reads DAMVIQNPRYQVTQFGKPVTLSCSQTLNHNVMYWYQQKSSQAPKLLFHYYDKDFNNEADTPDNFQSRRPNTSFCFLDIRSPGLGDTAMYLCATRRYSGGLYNEQFFGPGTRLTVL.

V and J are TRBV21-1 and TRBJ1-1; the table calls TRBD1, which could not be checked here. TRBV21-1 has pseudogene status. The CDR3 has 17 amino acids. The CDR3 here is CASSKRDTNPRDTEAFF. The CDR3 nucleotides read TGTGCCAGCAGCAAAAGGGACACAAACCCAAGGGACACTGAAGCTTTCTTT.

The chain has TRBV7-8 and TRBJ2-3; 11 nucleotides line up with TRBD1. This CDR3 spans 15 amino acids. V lost 8 bases to trimming and J lost 4 bases; unmatched junction nucleotides: 8. Germline CDR1 and CDR2: SGHVS and FQNEAQ. CDR3 sequence (DNA): TGTGCCAGCGGCAAGGACAGGGGGCTCCCAGATACGCAGTATTTT. Translated, it gives CASGKDRGLPDTQYF.

The chain joins TRBV28 to TRBJ1-5; D not resolved. V dropped 8 bases and J dropped 0 bases, with 20 bases sitting between them. Germline assignment: CDR1 MDHEN and CDR2 SYDVKM. This CDR3 region has 17 residues. The chain's CDR3 is CASLPGSRLDSNQPQHF. Written as DNA, the CDR3 is TGTGCCAGCCTCCCCGGGTCTCGTTTGGATAGCAATCAGCCCCAGCATTTT.

The rearrangement uses TRBV24-1 and TRBJ1-1; 9 positions agree with TRBD1. CDR3 length: 13 residues. The germline V gene has CDR1 KGHDR and CDR2 SFDVKD. J lost 5 bases, V lost 7 bases, and 4 bases had no gene match. The CDR3 DNA reads TGTGCCACCAGGGGACAGGGAGATACTGAAGCTTTCTTT. It yields the protein CATRGQGDTEAFF.

The V and J genes are TRBV29-1 and TRBJ2-3, with 11 bases identical to TRBD2. The CDR3 runs to 13 residues. Trimming removed 8 bases from V and 3 bases from J; junction bases left unmatched: 4. Germline V gene lookup returns CDR1 SQVTM and CDR2 ANQGSEA. The CDR3 region has the DNA TGCAGCCTGAGGACTAGCGGGACAGATACGCAGTATTTT. This encodes CSLRTSGTDTQYF.

The rearrangement links TRBV18 to TRBJ1-5; 9 nucleotides align to TRBD1. The J segment lost 5 bases and the V segment lost 6 bases, leaving 5 bases of the junction unmatched. This CDR3 is built from 14 residues. The germline gives CDR1 KGHSH, CDR2 LQKENI. CDR3 in amino acids: CASSRTGEDQPQHF. CDR3 in DNA: TGTGCCAGCTCTCGGACAGGGGAAGATCAGCCCCAGCATTTT.

This rearrangement joins TRBV19 to TRBJ2-7; 9 bases fit TRBD2. The CDR3 contains 14 residues. The junction had 3 bases not matched to a gene; V was cut back by 6 bases and J by 0 bases. Germline V gene sequence: CDR1 LNHDA, CDR2 SQIVND (reference sequence). CDR3 DNA sequence: TGTGCCAGTAGCCCTAGCGGGGTCTCCTACGAGCAGTACTTC. Amino acids: CASSPSGVSYEQYF.

The chain joins TRBV6-5 to TRBJ1-6; 8 bases are a match to TRBD1. Per the germline V gene, CDR1 is MNHEY and CDR2 is SVGAGI. CDR3 size: 14 residues. The V gene end was trimmed by 4 bases and the J gene end by 5 bases; junction bases not matched to a gene: 1. As DNA, the CDR3 is TGTGCCAGCAGTTTGACAGGGGATAATTCACCCCTCCACTTT. This gives the protein CASSLTGDNSPLHF.

The CDR3 is CATSGAGRDEAFF. CDR3 DNA sequence: TGTGCCACCAGTGGGGCAGGGCGGGATGAAGCTTTCTTT. The V gene is TRBV24-1, the J gene TRBJ1-1; possible D gene TRBD1, 5 bases. Germline CDR1 KGHDR, CDR2 SFDVKD. V was shortened by 5 bases and J by 7 bases, with 13 bases between the two germline ends. The CDR3 loop spans 13 amino acids.

The rearrangement uses TRBV11-2 and TRBJ1-2, with TRBD1 identical over 8 bases. V shed 5 bases and J 4 bases; nucleotides not matched to a gene: 6. Per the germline V gene, CDR1 is SGHAT and CDR2 is FQNNGV. The CDR3 covers 14 residues. This chain's CDR3 is CASSAGQGGYGYTF. The CDR3 DNA is TGTGCCAGCAGCGCCGGACAGGGAGGCTATGGCTACACCTTC.

About this clone itself: The sample carries other DNA sequences with the same CDR3. The V call is TRBV6-5, the J call TRBJ1-3; D is ambiguous. The CDR3 has 12 amino acids. Germline lookup yields CDR1 MNHEY and CDR2 SVGAGI. Trimming cost V 9 bases and J 1 base, with 7 bases left between them. The CDR3 here is CASHSSGNTIYF. CDR3 sequence (DNA): TGTGCCAGTCACAGTTCTGGAAACACCATATATTTT.

This clone has a single count. This chain joins TRBV19 and TRBJ1-1; D possibly corresponds to TRBD1 (5 bases). From germline, CDR1 is LNHDA and CDR2 SQIVND (reference sequence). The V gene lost 1 base and the J gene lost 7 bases, with 10 bases spanning the gap. There are 13 residues in the CDR3. CDR3 nucleotides: TGTGCCAGTAGTATAGGAAGGGGCGGTGAAGCTTTCTTT. Residues: CASSIGRGGEAFF.

This chain connects TRBV20-1 to TRBJ1-2, with D possibly being TRBD1 (5 bases). The length of the CDR3 is 13 residues. Trimming removed 3 bases at V and 4 bases at J, with 12 bases between. The germline V gene encodes CDR1 DFQATT and CDR2 SNEGSKA (reference sequence). Here the CDR3 reads CSASDPGPYGYTF. As DNA, the CDR3 is TGCAGTGCTAGTGATCCAGGGCCCTATGGCTACACCTTC.

The chain uses TRBV30 and TRBJ2-3, with D maybe TRBD2 (6 bases). The CDR3 sequence is 15 residues long. Germline V gene sequence: CDR1 GTSNPN, CDR2 SVGIG (reference sequence). The V end was cut by 1 base, the J end by 0 bases, with 11 bases between. CDR3 nucleotide sequence: TGTGCCTGGAGTGCCGGACTACCTAGCACAGATACGCAGTATTTT. Translation gives CAWSAGLPSTDTQYF.

The rearrangement joins TRBV21-1 to TRBJ2-3; the D call in the table, TRBD2, was not verified against the DNA. TRBV21-1 has pseudogene status. The CDR3 covers 17 residues. The CDR3 DNA reads as TGTGCCAGCAGCATGGGGACTAGCGGGGGAAGGCTGAGTACGCAGTATTTT. Amino acids: CASSMGTSGGRLSTQYF.

In this sample, this clone turned up once. The chain links TRBV10-2 to TRBJ2-4; tentatively, D is TRBD1 (6 bases). V shed 5 bases and J shed 7 bases, with 12 bases lying between them. The CDR3 contains 13 residues. CDR1 is WSHSY and CDR2 is SAAADI in the germline V gene. CDR3 amino acids: CASSLQGENIQYF. The DNA of the CDR3 is TGCGCCAGCAGTTTACAGGGAGAGAACATTCAGTACTTC.

This clone occurred a few times. The chain carries TRBV5-1 and TRBJ2-5; D perhaps matches TRBD2 (6 bases). V was trimmed by 4 bases and J by 0 bases, leaving 13 bases between them. The CDR3 loop spans 15 amino acids. The germline CDR1 and CDR2 sequences are SGHRS and YFSETQ. CDR3 coding DNA: TGCGCCAGCAGCCTGGGGGGAGGATACCAAGAGACCCAGTACTTC. Translating gives CASSLGGGYQETQYF.

The chain links TRBV18 to TRBJ2-1, with 9 nucleotides matching TRBD1. J lost 2 bases, V lost 6 bases, and 2 bases had no gene match. Germline values: CDR1 KGHSH, CDR2 LQKENI. The CDR3 extends over 14 amino acids. The CDR3 bases are TGTGCCAGCTCCGGGACAGGGACCTACAATGAGCAGTTCTTC. As protein: CASSGTGTYNEQFF.

The chain couples TRBV19 to TRBJ2-2; perhaps TRBD1 as D (6 bases). With 5 bases removed from V and 1 base from J, the gap between germline ends came to 8 bases. Germline values: CDR1 LNHDA, CDR2 SQIVND (reference sequence). There are 14 residues in the CDR3. Here the CDR3 DNA reads TGTGCCAGTAGTTGGGGGCAGAACACCGGGGAGCTGTTTTTT. Translating gives CASSWGQNTGELFF.

The chain joins TRBV2 to TRBJ1-1, with 7 bases identical to TRBD1. With 3 bases clipped from V and 5 bases from J, the junction kept 6 bases outside the gene matches. Germline V gives CDR1 SNHLY, CDR2 FYNNEI. The CDR3 runs to 14 residues. The CDR3 loop reads CASSEVRGRTEAFF. In DNA form, the CDR3 reads TGTGCCAGCAGTGAGGTCAGGGGGAGGACTGAAGCTTTCTTT. Variable domain in full (rest from reference TRBV2 and TRBJ1-1): EPEVTQTPSHQVTQMGQEVILRCVPISNHLYFYWYRQILGQKVEFLVSFYNNEISEKSEIFDDQFSVERPDGSNFTLKIRSTKLEDSAMYFCASSEVRGRTEAFFGQGTRLTVV.

The chain is built from TRBV3-1 (or the pseudogene TRBV3-2) and TRBJ1-2; 7 nucleotides align to TRBD1. Per the germline V gene, CDR1 is LGHDT and CDR2 is YNNKEL (reference sequence). The trim removed 4 bases at V and 4 bases at J, leaving 12 bases unmatched. There are 16 residues in the CDR3. The CDR3, as DNA: TGTGCCAGCAGCCTACGTGGGACAGACCTATTCTATGGCTACACCTTC. Translation: CASSLRGTDLFYGYTF.

The CDR3 loop reads CASSQTGISYNSPLHF. The CDR3 DNA is TGTGCCAGCAGCCAGACAGGGATCTCCTATAATTCACCCCTCCACTTT. The chain carries TRBV11-2 and TRBJ1-6; 7 bases match TRBD1. CDR3 length: 16 amino acids. The germline CDR1 and CDR2 sequences are SGHAT and FQNNGV. The ends lost 5 bases at V and 0 bases at J; junction bases unmatched: 4.